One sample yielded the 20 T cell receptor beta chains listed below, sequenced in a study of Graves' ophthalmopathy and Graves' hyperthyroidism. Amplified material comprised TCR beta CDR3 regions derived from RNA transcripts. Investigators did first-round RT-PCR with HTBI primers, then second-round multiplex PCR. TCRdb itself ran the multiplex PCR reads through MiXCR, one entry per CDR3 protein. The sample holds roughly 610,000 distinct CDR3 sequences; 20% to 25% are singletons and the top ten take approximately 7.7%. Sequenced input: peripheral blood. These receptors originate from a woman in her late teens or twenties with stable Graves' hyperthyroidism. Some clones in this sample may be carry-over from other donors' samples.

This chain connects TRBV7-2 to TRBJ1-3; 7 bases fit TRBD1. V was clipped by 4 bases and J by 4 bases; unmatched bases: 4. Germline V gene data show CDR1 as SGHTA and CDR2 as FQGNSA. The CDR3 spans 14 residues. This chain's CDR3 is CASSSPGQGNTIYF. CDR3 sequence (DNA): TGTGCCAGCAGCTCTCCGGGACAGGGAAACACCATATATTTT.

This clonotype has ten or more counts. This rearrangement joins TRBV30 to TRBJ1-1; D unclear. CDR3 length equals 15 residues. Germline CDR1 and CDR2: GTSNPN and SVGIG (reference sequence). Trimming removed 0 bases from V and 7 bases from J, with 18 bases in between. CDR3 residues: CAWSVRSGFSGEAFF. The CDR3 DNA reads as TGTGCCTGGAGTGTACGATCGGGGTTTTCGGGTGAAGCTTTCTTT.

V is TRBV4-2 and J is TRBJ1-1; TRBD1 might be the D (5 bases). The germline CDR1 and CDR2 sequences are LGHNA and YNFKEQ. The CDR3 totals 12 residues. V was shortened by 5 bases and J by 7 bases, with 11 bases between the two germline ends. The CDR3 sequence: CASSARGDEAFF. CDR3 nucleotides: TGTGCCAGCAGCGCTCGGGGGGATGAAGCTTTCTTT.

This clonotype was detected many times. The DNA for the CDR3 is TGTGCCATCAGTGACCTCCTAGGAGCAGGTCAGCCCCAGCATTTT. Translation: CAISDLLGAGQPQHF. V usage is TRBV10-3 and J usage is TRBJ1-5; D not resolved. The ends were cut back, 3 bases at V and 6 bases at J, with 15 bases in the middle. Germline CDR1 ENHRY, CDR2 SYGVKD. The CDR3 covers 15 residues.

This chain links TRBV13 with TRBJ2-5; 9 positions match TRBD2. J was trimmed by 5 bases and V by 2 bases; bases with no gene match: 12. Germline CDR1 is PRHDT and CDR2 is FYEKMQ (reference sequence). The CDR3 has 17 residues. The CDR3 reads CASSLRGSGSPLETQYF. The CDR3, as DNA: TGTGCCAGCAGCTTAAGAGGTAGCGGGAGTCCCTTGGAGACCCAGTACTTC.

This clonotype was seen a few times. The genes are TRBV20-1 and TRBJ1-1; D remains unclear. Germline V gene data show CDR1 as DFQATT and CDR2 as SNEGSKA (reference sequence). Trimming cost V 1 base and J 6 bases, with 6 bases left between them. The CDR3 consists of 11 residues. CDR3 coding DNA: TGCAGTGCTAGAGGAAACGCTGAAGCTTTCTTT. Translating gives CSARGNAEAFF.

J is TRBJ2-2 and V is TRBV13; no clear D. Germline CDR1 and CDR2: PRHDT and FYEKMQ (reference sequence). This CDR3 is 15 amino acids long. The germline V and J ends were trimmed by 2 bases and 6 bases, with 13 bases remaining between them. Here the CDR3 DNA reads TGTGCCAGCAGCTTACGCTGGACCGGCGCCGGGGAGCTGTTTTTT. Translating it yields CASSLRWTGAGELFF.

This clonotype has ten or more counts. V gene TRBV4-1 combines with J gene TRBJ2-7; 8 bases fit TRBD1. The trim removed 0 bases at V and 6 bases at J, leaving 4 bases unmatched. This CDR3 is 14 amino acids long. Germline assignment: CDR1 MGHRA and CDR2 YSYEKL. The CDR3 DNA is TGCGCCAGCAGCCAAGAGGACAGGGACGGCGAGCAGTACTTC. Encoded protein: CASSQEDRDGEQYF.

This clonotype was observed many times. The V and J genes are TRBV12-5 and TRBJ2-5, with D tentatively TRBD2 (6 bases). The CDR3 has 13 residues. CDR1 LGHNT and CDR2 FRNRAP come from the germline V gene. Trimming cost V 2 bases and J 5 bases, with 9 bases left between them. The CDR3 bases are TGTGCTAGTGGTTTGACTAGCTGGGAGACCCAGTACTTC. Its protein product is CASGLTSWETQYF.

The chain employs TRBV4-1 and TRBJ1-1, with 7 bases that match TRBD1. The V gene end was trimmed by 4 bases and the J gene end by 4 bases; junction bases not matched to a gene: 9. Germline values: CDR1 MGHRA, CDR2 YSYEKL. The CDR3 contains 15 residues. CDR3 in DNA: TGCGCCAGCAGCCCCAGCAGGGGGGGAGGCACTGAAGCTTTCTTT. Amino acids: CASSPSRGGGTEAFF.

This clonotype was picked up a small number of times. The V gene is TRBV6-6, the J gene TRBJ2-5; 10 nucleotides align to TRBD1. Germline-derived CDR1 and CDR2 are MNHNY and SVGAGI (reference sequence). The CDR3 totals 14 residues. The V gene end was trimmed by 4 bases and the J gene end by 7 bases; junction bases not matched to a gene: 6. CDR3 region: CASSWTGGVGTQYF. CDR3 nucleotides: TGTGCCAGCAGTTGGACAGGGGGTGTAGGGACCCAGTACTTC.

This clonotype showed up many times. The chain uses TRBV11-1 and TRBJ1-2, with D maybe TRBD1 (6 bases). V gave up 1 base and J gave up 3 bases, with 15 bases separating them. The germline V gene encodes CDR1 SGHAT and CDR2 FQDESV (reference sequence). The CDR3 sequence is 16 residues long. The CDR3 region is CASSLGPPGEHYGYTF. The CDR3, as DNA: TGTGCCAGCAGCTTAGGGCCCCCAGGGGAGCACTATGGCTACACCTTC. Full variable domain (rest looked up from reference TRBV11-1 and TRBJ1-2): EAEVAQSPRYKITEKSQAVAFWCDPISGHATLYWYRQILGQGPELLVQFQDESVVDDSQLPKDRFSAERLKGVDSTLKIQPAELGDSAMYLCASSLGPPGEHYGYTFGSGTRLTVV.

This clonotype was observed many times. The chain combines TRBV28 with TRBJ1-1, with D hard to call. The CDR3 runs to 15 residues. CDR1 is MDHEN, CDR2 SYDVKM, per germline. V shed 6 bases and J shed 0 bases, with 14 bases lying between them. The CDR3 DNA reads TGTGCCAGCAGCGGGTCGCAGACTATGAACACTGAAGCTTTCTTT. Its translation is CASSGSQTMNTEAFF.

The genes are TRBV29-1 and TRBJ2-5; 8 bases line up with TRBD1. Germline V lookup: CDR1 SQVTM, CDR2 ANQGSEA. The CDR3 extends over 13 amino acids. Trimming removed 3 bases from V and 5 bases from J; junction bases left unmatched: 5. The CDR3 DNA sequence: TGCAGCGTTGAGCAGGGGGCAAAGGAGACCCAGTACTTC. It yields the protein CSVEQGAKETQYF.

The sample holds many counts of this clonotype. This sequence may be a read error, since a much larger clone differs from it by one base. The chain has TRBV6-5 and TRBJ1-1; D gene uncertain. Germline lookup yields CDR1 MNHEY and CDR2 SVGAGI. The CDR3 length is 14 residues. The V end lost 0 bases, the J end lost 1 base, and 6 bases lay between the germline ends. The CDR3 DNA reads TGTGCCAGCAGTTACTCGATGGGGAACACTGAAGCTTTCTTT. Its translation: CASSYSMGNTEAFF.

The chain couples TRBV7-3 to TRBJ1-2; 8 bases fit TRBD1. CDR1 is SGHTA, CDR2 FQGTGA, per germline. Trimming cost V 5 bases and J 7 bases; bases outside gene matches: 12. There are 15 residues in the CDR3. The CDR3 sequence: CASSPAARDRSGYTF. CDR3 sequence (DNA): TGTGCCAGCAGCCCTGCCGCCCGGGACAGGAGTGGCTACACCTTC.

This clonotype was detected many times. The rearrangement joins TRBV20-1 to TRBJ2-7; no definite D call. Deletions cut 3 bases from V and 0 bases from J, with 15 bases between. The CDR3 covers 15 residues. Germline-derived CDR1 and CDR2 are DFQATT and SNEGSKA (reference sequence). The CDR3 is CSASFRQAHSYEQYF. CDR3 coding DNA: TGCAGTGCTAGTTTTAGGCAGGCCCACTCCTACGAGCAGTACTTC.

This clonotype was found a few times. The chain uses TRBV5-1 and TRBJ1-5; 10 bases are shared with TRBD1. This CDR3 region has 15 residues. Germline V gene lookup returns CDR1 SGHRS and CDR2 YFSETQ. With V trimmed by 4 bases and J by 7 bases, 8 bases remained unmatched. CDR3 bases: TGCGCCAGCAGCCTTGGGACAGGGGATTTGCAGCCCCAGCATTTT. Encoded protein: CASSLGTGDLQPQHF.

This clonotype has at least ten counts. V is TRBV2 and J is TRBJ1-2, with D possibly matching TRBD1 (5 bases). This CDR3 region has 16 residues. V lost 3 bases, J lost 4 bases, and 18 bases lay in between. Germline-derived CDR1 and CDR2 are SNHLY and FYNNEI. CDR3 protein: CASSERKGTGPYGYTF. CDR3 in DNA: TGTGCCAGCAGTGAGAGGAAGGGGACGGGCCCCTATGGCTACACCTTC.

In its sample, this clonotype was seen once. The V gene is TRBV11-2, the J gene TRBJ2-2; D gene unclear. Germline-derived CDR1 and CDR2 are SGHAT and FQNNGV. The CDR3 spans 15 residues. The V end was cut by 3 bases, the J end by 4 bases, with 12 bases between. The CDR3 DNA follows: TGTGCCAGCAGCTTCGGTCAAGCCCCCACCGGGGAGCTGTTTTTT. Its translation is CASSFGQAPTGELFF.